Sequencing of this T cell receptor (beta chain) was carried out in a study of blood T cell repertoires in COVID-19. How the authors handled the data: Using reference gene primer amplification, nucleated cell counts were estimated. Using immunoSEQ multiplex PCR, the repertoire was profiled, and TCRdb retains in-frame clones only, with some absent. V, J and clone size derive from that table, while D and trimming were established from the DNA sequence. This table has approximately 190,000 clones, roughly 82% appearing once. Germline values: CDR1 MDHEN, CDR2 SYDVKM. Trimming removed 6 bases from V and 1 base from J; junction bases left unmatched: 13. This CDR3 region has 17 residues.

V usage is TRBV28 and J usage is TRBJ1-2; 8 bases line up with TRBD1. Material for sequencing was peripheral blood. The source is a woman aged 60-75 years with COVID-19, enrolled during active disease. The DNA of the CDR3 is TGTGCCAGCAGCTCCACGGACAGGGTATTTAGTAACTATGGCTACACCTTC. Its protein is CASSSTDRVFSNYGYTF.